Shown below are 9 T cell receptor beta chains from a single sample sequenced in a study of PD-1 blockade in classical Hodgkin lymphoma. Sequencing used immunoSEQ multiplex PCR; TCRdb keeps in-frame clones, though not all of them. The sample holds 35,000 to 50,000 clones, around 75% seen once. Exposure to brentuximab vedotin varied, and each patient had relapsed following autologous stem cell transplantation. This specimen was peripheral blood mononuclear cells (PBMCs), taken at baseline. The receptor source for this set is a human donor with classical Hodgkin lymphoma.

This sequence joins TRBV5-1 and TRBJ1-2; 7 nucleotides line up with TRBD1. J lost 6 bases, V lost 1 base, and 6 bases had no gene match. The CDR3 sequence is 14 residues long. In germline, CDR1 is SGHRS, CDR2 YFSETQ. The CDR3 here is CASSLMSGGNGYTF. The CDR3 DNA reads TGCGCCAGCAGCTTGATGTCAGGGGGTAATGGCTACACCTTC.

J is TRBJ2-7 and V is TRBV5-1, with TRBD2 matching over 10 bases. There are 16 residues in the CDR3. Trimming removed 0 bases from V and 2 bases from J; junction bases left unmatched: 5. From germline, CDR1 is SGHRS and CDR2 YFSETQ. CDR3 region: CASSLAGLAAAYEQYF. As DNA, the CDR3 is TGCGCCAGCAGCTTGGCTGGACTAGCGGCCGCCTACGAGCAGTACTTC.

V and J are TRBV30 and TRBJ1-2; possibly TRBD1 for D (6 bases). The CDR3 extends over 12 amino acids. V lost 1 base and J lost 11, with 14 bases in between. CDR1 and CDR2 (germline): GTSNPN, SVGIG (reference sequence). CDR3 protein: CAWSDLGTTYTF. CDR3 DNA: TGTGCCTGGAGTGATCTAGGGACAACTTACACCTTC.

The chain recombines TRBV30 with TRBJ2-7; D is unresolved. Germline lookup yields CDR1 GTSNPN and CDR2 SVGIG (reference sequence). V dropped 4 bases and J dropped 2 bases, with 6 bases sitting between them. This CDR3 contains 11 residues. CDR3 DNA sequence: TGTGCCTGGACCCAGGCCTACGAGCAGTACTTC. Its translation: CAWTQAYEQYF. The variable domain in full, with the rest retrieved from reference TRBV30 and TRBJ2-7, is SQTIHQWPATLVQPVGSPLSLECTVEGTSNPNLYWYRQAAGRGLQLLFYSVGIGQISSEVPQNLSASRPQDRQFILSSKKLLLSDSGFYLCAWTQAYEQYFGPGTRLTVT.

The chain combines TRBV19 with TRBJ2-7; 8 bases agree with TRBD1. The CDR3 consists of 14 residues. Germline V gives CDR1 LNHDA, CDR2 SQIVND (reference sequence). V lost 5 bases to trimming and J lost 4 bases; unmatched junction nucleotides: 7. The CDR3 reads CASSDMTGVYEQYF. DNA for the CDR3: TGTGCCAGTAGTGATATGACAGGGGTTTACGAGCAGTACTTC.

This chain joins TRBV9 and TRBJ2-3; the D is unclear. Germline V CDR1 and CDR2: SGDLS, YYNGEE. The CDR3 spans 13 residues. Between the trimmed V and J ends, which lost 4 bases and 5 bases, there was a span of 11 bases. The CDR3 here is CASSPRPLDTQYF. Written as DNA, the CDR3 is TGTGCCAGCAGCCCCCGCCCCCTAGATACGCAGTATTTT.

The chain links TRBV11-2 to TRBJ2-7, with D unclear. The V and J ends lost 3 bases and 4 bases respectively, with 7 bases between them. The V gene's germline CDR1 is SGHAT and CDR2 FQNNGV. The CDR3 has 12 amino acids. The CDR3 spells CASSLKRYEQYF. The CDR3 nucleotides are TGTGCCAGCAGCTTGAAGAGATACGAGCAGTACTTC.

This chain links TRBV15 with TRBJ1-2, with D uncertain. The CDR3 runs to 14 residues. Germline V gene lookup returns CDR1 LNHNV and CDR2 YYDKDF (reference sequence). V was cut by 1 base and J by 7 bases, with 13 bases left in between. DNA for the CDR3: TGTGCCACCAGCAGAGTCGTGAGGGAAAGTGGCTACACCTTC. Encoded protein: CATSRVVRESGYTF.

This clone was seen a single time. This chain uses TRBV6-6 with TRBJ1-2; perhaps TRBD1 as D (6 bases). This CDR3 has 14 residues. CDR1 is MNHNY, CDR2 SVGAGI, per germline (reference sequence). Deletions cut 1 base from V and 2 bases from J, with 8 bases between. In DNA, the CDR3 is TGTGCCAGCAGTTACTTTACAGGGAACTATGGCTACACCTTC. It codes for CASSYFTGNYGYTF.